A single TCR beta chain is shown here with its context. Its target is not known. Aged roughly 6 to 90, donors were systemically healthy Caucasians from Russia. The sample belongs to a study of blood T cells in healthy people across ages. Study results and limitations: Researchers deemed the diversity estimates from one million T cells underestimates.

CDR1 is LGHNA, CDR2 YSLEER, per germline. The CDR3 has 15 residues. It was with a sample-barcoded 5' primer and a J-beta primer mix that a second PCR of roughly 7 to 12 cycles was run. In TCRdb, the 5' RACE reads were re-called with MiXCR into one record per CDR3 protein. The sample lists hundreds of thousands of distinct CDR3 sequences, around two fifths occurring once. The chain joins TRBV4-3 to TRBJ2-7; D remains unclear. Judging by the DNA end, TRBJ2-5 fits better; the J call may be wrong. This TCR came from a man between 60 and 75 years old in good health. The sequenced sample consisted of blood. The CDR3 protein is CASSQDLDPSETQYF. The CDR3 DNA reads as TGCGCCAGCAGCCAAGATCTGGACCCTTCGGAGACCCAGTACTTC.